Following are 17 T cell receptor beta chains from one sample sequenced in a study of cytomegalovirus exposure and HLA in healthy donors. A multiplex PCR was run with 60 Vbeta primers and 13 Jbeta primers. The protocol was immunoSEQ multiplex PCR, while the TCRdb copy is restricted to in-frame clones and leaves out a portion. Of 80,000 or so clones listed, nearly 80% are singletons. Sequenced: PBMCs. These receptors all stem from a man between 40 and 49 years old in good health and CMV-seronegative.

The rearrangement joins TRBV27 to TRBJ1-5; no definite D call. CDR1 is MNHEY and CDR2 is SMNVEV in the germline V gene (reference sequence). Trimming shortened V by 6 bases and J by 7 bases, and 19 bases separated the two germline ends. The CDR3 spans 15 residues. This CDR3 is CASSAQGVRGQPQHF. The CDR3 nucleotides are TGTGCCAGCAGCGCCCAAGGAGTACGAGGGCAGCCCCAGCATTTT.

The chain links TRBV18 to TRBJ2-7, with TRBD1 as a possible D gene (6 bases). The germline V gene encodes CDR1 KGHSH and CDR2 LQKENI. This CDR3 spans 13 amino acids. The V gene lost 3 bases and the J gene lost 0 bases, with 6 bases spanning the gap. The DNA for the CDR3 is TGTGCCAGCTCACCGACAGGCTCCTACGAGCAGTACTTC. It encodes CASSPTGSYEQYF.

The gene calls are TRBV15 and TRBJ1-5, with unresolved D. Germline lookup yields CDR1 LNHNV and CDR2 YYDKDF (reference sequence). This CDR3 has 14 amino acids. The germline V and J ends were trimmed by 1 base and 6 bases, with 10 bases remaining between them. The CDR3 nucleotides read TGTGCCACCAGCAGAGCCGGGTCTGCTCAGCCCCAGCATTTT. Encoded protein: CATSRAGSAQPQHF.

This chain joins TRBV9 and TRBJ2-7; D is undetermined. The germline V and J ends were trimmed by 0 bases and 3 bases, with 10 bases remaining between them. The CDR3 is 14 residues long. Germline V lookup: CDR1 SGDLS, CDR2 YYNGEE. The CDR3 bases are TGTGCCAGCAGCGTAGCAGGCTCGAACTACGAGCAGTACTTC. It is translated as CASSVAGSNYEQYF.

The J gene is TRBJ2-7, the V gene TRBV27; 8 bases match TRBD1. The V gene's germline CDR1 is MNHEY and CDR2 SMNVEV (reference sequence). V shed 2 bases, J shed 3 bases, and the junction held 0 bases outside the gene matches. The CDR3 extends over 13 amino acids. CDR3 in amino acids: CASSLGTGYEQYF. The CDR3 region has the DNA TGTGCCAGCAGTTTAGGGACAGGCTACGAGCAGTACTTC.

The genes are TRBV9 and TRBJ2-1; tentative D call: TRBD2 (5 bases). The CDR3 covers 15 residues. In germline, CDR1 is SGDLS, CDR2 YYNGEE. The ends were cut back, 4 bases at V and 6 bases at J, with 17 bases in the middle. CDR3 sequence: CASSPLLGVFNEQFF. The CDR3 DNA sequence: TGTGCCAGCAGCCCCCTTCTCGGGGTCTTCAATGAGCAGTTCTTC.

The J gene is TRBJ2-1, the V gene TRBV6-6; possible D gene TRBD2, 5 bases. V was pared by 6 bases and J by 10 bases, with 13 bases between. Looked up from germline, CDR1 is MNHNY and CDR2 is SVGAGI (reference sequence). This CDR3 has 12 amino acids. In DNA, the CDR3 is TGTGCCAGCAGCTCCCCCGGGAAGGAGCAGTTCTTC. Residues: CASSSPGKEQFF.

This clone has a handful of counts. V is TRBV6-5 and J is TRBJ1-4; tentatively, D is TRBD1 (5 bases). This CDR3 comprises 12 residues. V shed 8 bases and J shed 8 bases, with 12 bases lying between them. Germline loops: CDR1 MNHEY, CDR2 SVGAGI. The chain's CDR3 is CASGGVWEKLFF. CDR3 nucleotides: TGTGCCAGCGGGGGGGTATGGGAAAAACTGTTTTTT.

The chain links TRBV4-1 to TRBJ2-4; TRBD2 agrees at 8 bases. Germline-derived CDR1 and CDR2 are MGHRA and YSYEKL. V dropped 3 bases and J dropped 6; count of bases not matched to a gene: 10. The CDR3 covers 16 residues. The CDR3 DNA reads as TGCGCCAGCAGCCAGGCCGACGGGCTAGCGGGAAACATTCAGTACTTC. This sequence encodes CASSQADGLAGNIQYF.

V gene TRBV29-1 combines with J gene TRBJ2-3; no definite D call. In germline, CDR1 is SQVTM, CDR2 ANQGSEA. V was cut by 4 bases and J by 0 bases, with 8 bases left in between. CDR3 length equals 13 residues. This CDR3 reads CSVVPSSTDTQYF. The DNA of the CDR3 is TGCAGCGTTGTTCCTTCTAGCACAGATACGCAGTATTTT.

The DNA of the CDR3 is TGTGCCACCAAAGCGAGGCAGCTAAATGAAAAACTGTTTTTT. Translating gives CATKARQLNEKLFF. The chain recombines TRBV19 with TRBJ1-4; D not certain. With 10 bases removed from V and 5 bases from J, the gap between germline ends came to 17 bases. Germline V gene lookup returns CDR1 LNHDA and CDR2 SQIVND (reference sequence). The CDR3 runs 14 residues.

CDR3 loop: CASSQGFRTGNEKLFF. The CDR3 DNA reads TGCGCCAGCAGCCAAGGATTCCGGACAGGTAATGAAAAACTGTTTTTT. This chain connects TRBV4-1 to TRBJ1-4, with 7 bases identical to TRBD1. This CDR3 contains 16 residues. Germline V lookup: CDR1 MGHRA, CDR2 YSYEKL. Trimming cost V 1 base and J 4 bases; bases outside gene matches: 6.

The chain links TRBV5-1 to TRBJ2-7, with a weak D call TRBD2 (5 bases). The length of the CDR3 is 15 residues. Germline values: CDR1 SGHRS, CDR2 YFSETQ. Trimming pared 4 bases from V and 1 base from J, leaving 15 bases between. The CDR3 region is CASSPVGGGSYEQYF. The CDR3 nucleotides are TGCGCCAGCAGCCCTGTAGGTGGAGGATCCTACGAGCAGTACTTC.

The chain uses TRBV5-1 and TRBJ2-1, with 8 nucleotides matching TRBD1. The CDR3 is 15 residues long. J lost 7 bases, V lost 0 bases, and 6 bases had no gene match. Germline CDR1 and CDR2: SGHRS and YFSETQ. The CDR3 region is CASSLDGQGPNEQFF. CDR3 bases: TGCGCCAGCAGCTTGGACGGACAGGGACCTAATGAGCAGTTCTTC.

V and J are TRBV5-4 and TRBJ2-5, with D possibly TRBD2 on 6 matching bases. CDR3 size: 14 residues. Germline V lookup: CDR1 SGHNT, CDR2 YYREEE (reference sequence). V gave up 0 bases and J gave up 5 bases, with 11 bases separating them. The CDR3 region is CASSLVGEAETQYF. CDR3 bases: TGTGCCAGCAGCTTGGTTGGGGAGGCGGAGACCCAGTACTTC. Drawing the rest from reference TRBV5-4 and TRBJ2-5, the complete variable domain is ETGVTQSPTHLIKTRGQQVTLRCSSQSGHNTVSWYQQALGQGPQFIFQYYREEENGRGNFPPRFSGLQFPNYSSELNVNALELDDSALYLCASSLVGEAETQYFGPGTRLLVL.

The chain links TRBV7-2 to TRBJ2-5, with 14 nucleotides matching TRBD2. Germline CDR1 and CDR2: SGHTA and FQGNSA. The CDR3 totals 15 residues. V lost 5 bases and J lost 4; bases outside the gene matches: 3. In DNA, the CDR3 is TGTGCCAGCAGCGTCGGACTAGCGGGAGGAGAGACCCAGTACTTC. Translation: CASSVGLAGGETQYF.

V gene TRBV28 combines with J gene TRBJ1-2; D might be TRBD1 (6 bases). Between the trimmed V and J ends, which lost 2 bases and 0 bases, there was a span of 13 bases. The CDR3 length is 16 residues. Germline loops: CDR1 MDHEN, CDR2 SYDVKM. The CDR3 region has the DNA TGTGCCAGCAGTTTAAATGCGGACAGTACTAACTATGGCTACACCTTC. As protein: CASSLNADSTNYGYTF.